The 14 T cell receptor beta chains below were found in one sample sequenced in a study of shared clonotypes between healthy human individuals. The naive CD8 subset, CD45RO-negative cells positively selected for CCR7, excluded terminally differentiated effector memory CD45RA+ cells. Sequencing used immunoSEQ multiplex PCR; TCRdb keeps in-frame clones, though not all of them. Of about 2.2 million clones detected, 85% to 95% appear once; the ten largest clones hold 1.5% to 2%. Sequencing was carried out using naive CD8+ T cells from PBMCs. Receptors were obtained from a young man in good health. Some clones in this sample may be carry-over from other donors' samples.

The V and J genes are TRBV29-1 and TRBJ2-7; TRBD1 is a possible D gene (6 bases). The CDR3 has 14 amino acids. Looked up from germline, CDR1 is SQVTM and CDR2 is ANQGSEA. V lost 1 base and J lost 6, with 16 bases in between. Written as DNA, the CDR3 is TGCAGCGTTGAAGTCAGGGGCAAATGGGGCGAGCAGTACTTC. Amino acids: CSVEVRGKWGEQYF.

The chain is built from TRBV2 and TRBJ1-4; TRBD1 is a possible D gene (5 bases). Germline V gene data show CDR1 as SNHLY and CDR2 as FYNNEI. Deletions cut 5 bases from V and 4 bases from J, with 11 bases between. The CDR3 extends over 14 amino acids. CDR3: CASSFRGRNEKLFF. CDR3 nucleotide sequence: TGTGCCAGCAGTTTTCGGGGCCGTAATGAAAAACTGTTTTTT.

The chain combines TRBV11-2 with TRBJ2-3; 11 bases are shared with TRBD2. The germline CDR1 and CDR2 sequences are SGHAT and FQNNGV. Germline trimming cut 10 bases from V and 2 bases from J; bases unmatched to any gene: 8. CDR3 length equals 15 residues. The CDR3 loop is CAIDSGRGFTDTQYF. Written as DNA, the CDR3 is TGTGCCATCGATAGCGGGAGGGGCTTCACAGATACGCAGTATTTT.

This clone was seen only once. The same CDR3 is also encoded by other DNA sequences in this sample. The rearrangement joins TRBV13 to TRBJ1-4; 7 nucleotides align to TRBD1. Germline values: CDR1 PRHDT, CDR2 FYEKMQ (reference sequence). This CDR3 has 14 residues. V lost 0 bases, J lost 7 bases, and 2 bases stayed unmatched. The CDR3 loop reads CASSLGTGSEKLFF. In DNA form, the CDR3 reads TGTGCCAGCAGCTTAGGGACAGGGAGTGAAAAACTGTTTTTT.

The chain couples TRBV27 to TRBJ1-4; TRBD1 agrees at 9 bases. The germline gives CDR1 MNHEY, CDR2 SMNVEV (reference sequence). This CDR3 has 16 residues. Germline trimming cut 5 bases from V and 4 bases from J; bases unmatched to any gene: 8. The CDR3 protein is CASSIQGARFNEKLFF. The DNA for the CDR3 is TGTGCCAGCAGTATACAGGGGGCCCGCTTTAATGAAAAACTGTTTTTT.

V is TRBV19 and J is TRBJ1-1; D gene uncertain. V was trimmed by 8 bases and J by 6 bases, leaving 10 bases between them. Germline CDR1 is LNHDA and CDR2 is SQIVND (reference sequence). The CDR3 totals 11 residues. CDR3: CASSGVAEAFF. CDR3 in DNA: TGTGCCAGTTCTGGGGTTGCTGAAGCTTTCTTT.

The chain carries TRBV28 and TRBJ1-2; the D is unclear. Trimming left V 6 bases short and J 8 bases short, with 16 bases between. Germline V gene lookup returns CDR1 MDHEN and CDR2 SYDVKM. CDR3 length equals 13 residues. The CDR3 coding sequence is TGTGCCAGCAGCCCGGGCGGATTATACGGCTACACCTTC. The encoded protein is CASSPGGLYGYTF.

The CDR3 DNA reads as TGCGCCAGCAGCCAAGTTCAGAAAATTAATGAAAAACTGTTTTTT. It encodes CASSQVQKINEKLFF. This chain connects TRBV4-1 to TRBJ1-4, with D unresolved. Per germline, CDR1 MGHRA and CDR2 YSYEKL. V lost 1 base and J 4 bases, leaving 10 bases between the germline ends. CDR3 length: 15 residues.

The rearrangement joins TRBV29-1 to TRBJ2-3, with 8 positions matching TRBD1. V was clipped by 5 bases and J by 4 bases; unmatched bases: 11. Germline loops: CDR1 SQVTM, CDR2 ANQGSEA. The CDR3 loop spans 15 amino acids. CDR3 loop: CSVRGQGAGADTQYF. The CDR3 nucleotides are TGCAGCGTTCGTGGGCAGGGGGCTGGCGCAGATACGCAGTATTTT.

In regard to this clone: This same CDR3 is encoded by further DNA sequences in the sample. The rearrangement uses TRBV9 and TRBJ2-7; TRBD1 agrees at 8 bases. This CDR3 comprises 13 residues. Losses at the gene ends were 3 bases for V and 3 bases for J; bases not matched to a gene: 2. Germline CDR1 is SGDLS and CDR2 is YYNGEE. DNA of the CDR3: TGTGCCAGCAGCGCGGGGACAGGCTACGAGCAGTACTTC. Its protein is CASSAGTGYEQYF. Using reference TRBV9 and TRBJ2-7 for the parts outside the CDR3, the full variable domain is DSGVTQTPKHLITATGQRVTLRCSPRSGDLSVYWYQQSLDQGLQFLIQYYNGEERAKGNILERFSAQQFPDLHSELNLSSLELGDSALYFCASSAGTGYEQYFGPGTRLTVT.

CDR3 coding DNA: TGTGCCAGCAGCTTAGATCCGCCTGGCGGGAGGGGGAGAAACATTCAGTACTTC. The encoded protein is CASSLDPPGGRGRNIQYF. The chain is built from TRBV11-2 and TRBJ2-4; TRBD2 matches 9 bases. Germline-derived CDR1 and CDR2 are SGHAT and FQNNGV. This CDR3 region has 18 residues. The ends lost 0 bases at V and 6 bases at J; junction bases unmatched: 12.

With regard to this clone: Relative to the germline gene, one junction end is altered; a read error may explain this. The chain combines TRBV7-9 with TRBJ2-1; D unclear. From germline, CDR1 is SEHNR and CDR2 FQNEAQ (reference sequence). The CDR3 has 14 residues. The chain's CDR3 is CASSLVGFYTEQFF. For the CDR3, the DNA is TGTGCCAGCAGCTTAGTTGGTTTCTACACTGAGCAGTTCTTC.

The CDR3 spells CASRFLSGREGGNEQFF. CDR3 nucleotides: TGTGCCAGCAGATTTTTGAGTGGGCGGGAGGGAGGCAATGAGCAGTTCTTC. This rearrangement joins TRBV27 to TRBJ2-1; 9 nucleotides align to TRBD2. Germline-derived CDR1 and CDR2 are MNHEY and SMNVEV (reference sequence). This CDR3 contains 17 residues. V lost 6 bases and J lost 6; bases outside the gene matches: 15.

The gene calls are TRBV29-1 and TRBJ1-3; tentatively, D is TRBD1 (6 bases). Germline V gene lookup returns CDR1 SQVTM and CDR2 ANQGSEA. This CDR3 region has 14 residues. V lost 6 bases to trimming and J lost 4 bases, with 16 bases between them. CDR3 sequence reads: CSVATGTTGNTIYF. CDR3 in DNA: TGCAGCGTCGCAACAGGGACAACCGGAAACACCATATATTTT.